The rows below give T cell receptor beta chains drawn from one sample of a study of blood T cells in healthy people across ages. MiXCR, run by TCRdb on the 5' RACE reads, gives a single entry per CDR3 protein. The sample lists about 1 million distinct CDR3 sequences, 45% occurring once. The sequenced sample consisted of blood. Source of these receptors: a woman aged 55-70 years in good health. CDR3s include the opening cysteine and the closing phenylalanine or tryptophan. The order of the fields is CDR3 protein, CDR3 DNA, V gene, J gene, D gene, clone size. A D gene is named only where the DNA matches it firmly. Clone size appears in some rows only: once, few, many, or a class for an expanded clone.

cdr3_aa: CASSLGQGVDGTEAFF; cdr3_nt: TGCGCCAGCAGCTTGGGACAGGGGGTGGATGGCACTGAAGCTTTCTTT; v_call: TRBV5-1; j_call: TRBJ1-1; d_call: TRBD1; clone_size: .
cdr3_aa: CASSFWTGGGQETQYF; cdr3_nt: TGTGCCAGCAGTTTTTGGACAGGGGGCGGCCAAGAGACCCAGTACTTC; v_call: TRBV12-3/TRBV12-4; j_call: TRBJ2-5; d_call: TRBD1; clone_size: .
cdr3_aa: CASSPRVQLDTIYF; cdr3_nt: TGTGCCAGCAGCCCCAGGGTCCAGTTGGACACCATATATTTT; v_call: TRBV14; j_call: TRBJ1-3; d_call: .; clone_size: .
cdr3_aa: CGAILPAGETQYF; cdr3_nt: TGCGGTGCTATCCTGCCCGCGGGAGAGACCCAGTACTTC; v_call: TRBV20-1; j_call: TRBJ2-5; d_call: .; clone_size: .
cdr3_aa: CASSPGGGRSYEQYF; cdr3_nt: TGCGCCAGCAGCCCCGGGGGGGGAAGGAGCTACGAGCAGTACTTC; v_call: TRBV5-1; j_call: TRBJ2-7; d_call: TRBD2; clone_size: .
cdr3_aa: CAWTTGTGRSEQYF; cdr3_nt: TGTGCCTGGACGACCGGGACAGGGCGGAGCGAGCAGTACTTC; v_call: TRBV30; j_call: TRBJ2-7; d_call: TRBD1; clone_size: once
cdr3_aa: CSAGGQGYDEQYF; cdr3_nt: TGCAGTGCTGGAGGACAGGGGTATGACGAGCAGTACTTC; v_call: TRBV20-1; j_call: TRBJ2-7; d_call: TRBD1; clone_size: few
cdr3_aa: CASSNVGFAGGELFF; cdr3_nt: TGTGCCAGCAGCAATGTTGGCTTCGCGGGCGGGGAGCTGTTTTTT; v_call: TRBV12-3/TRBV12-4; j_call: TRBJ2-2; d_call: .; clone_size: .
cdr3_aa: CASSPLAGGTQYF; cdr3_nt: TGTGCCAGCAGTCCCCTGGCCGGGGGGACCCAGTACTTC; v_call: TRBV2; j_call: TRBJ2-5; d_call: .; clone_size: many
cdr3_aa: CASSLGGRTSYEQYF; cdr3_nt: TGTGCCAGCAGTTTAGGCGGGAGGACCTCCTACGAGCAGTACTTC; v_call: TRBV28; j_call: TRBJ2-7; d_call: TRBD2; clone_size: many
cdr3_aa: CSAGGTFSYEQYF; cdr3_nt: TGCAGTGCTGGAGGGACTTTTTCCTACGAGCAGTACTTC; v_call: TRBV20-1; j_call: TRBJ2-7; d_call: .; clone_size: .